This T cell receptor (beta chain) was identified during a study of blood T cell repertoires in COVID-19 (TCRdb year 2020). As for the study more broadly: Samples from collaborators originated in the United States, Italy and Spain and spanned both the acute and convalescent phases of COVID-19. A freely available public database, intended as a resource for researchers studying the immune response to SARS-CoV-2, is where the repertoires were released. Samples were obtained from the ongoing ImmuneRACE study (first 160 participants) and from some 1,300 subjects provided by 6 global collaborators. A de-identified subject ID, COVID-19 status, age in years and sex were almost always included in the sample metadata. The material from the prospective study consisted of cDNA or gDNA derived from T cells, B-cell-depleted T cells, or PBMCs. The dataset comprised deeply sampled blood TCRbeta repertoires from subjects exposed to, actively infected with, or recovered from COVID-19. Where HLA class I and class II types were available, the types were taken from metadata supplied by the sample provider, not from assay-based typing.

The immunoSEQ Assay, a bias-controlled multiplex PCR, was used to amplify TCRbeta CDR3 regions from genomic DNA. As for the original processing: Within the assay, amplification of reference gene primers was used to estimate how many nucleated cells each sample contained. To quantify the absolute abundance of each unique TCRbeta CDR3 rearrangement, sequence reads were collapsed and filtered. Productive Simpson clonality was computed per sample as the square root of Simpson's diversity index over productive rearrangements. TCRdb re-hosts the immuneACCESS table, in-frame sequences only. Its copies lack some clones; in the studies checked, an unresolved V gene accounts for under half of them, and the cause for the rest is not known. V and J calls and clone size are as listed in that table; D and trimming were resolved from the DNA. This sample is represented by 200,000 to 250,000 clones; about 90% of them were singletons. The ten most abundant clones make up 3% to 3.5% of the sample.

On this clone itself: The target of this receptor is not known. Qualities for individual bases were not recorded, and no much larger clone is one base off.

From the germline V gene, CDR1 is MNHEY and CDR2 is SVGAGI. The junction carries 15 bases between V and J, which are trimmed by 6 bases and 7 bases respectively. The CDR3 contains 13 residues, cysteine and phenylalanine counted. Of all the DNA, just the CDR3 is kept, 39 bases in frame from base 1. General findings and caveats noted by the study authors: Clinical and demographic metadata were provided uncurated, with the amount varying by source and participant.

Samples from volunteer blood donors who had recovered from COVID-19 were contributed by a second Seattle source. Whole blood was collected in K2EDTA tubes by collaborating institutions according to the institutions' own protocols. For TCRbeta analysis, collaborator samples were shipped as frozen whole blood, as isolated PBMCs, or as DNA extracted from either sample type. The receptor chain draws on TRBV6-5 and TRBJ2-5, with TRBD1 perhaps the D gene, on 8 matching bases. This TCR came from a woman aged 30 to 39 who had recovered from COVID-19. Sequenced input: peripheral blood. This receptor has the CDR3 CASRLTGEGTQYF. The DNA sequence follows: TGTGCCAGCAGATTGACAGGGGAGGGGACCCAGTACTTC.